This passage covers 2 T cell receptor beta chains from one sample sequenced in a study of cytomegalovirus exposure and HLA in healthy donors. In the PCR, 60 Vbeta and 13 Jbeta primers were used. Clones were sequenced by immunoSEQ multiplex PCR, and TCRdb holds only the in-frame ones, with some missing. The repertoire holds about 21,000 clones, with about 78% as singletons. Sequencing used PBMCs. These receptor sequences come from a man in his 60s in good health and CMV-seronegative.

The V and J genes are TRBV5-4 and TRBJ1-2; 11 positions agree with TRBD1. CDR1 SGHNT and CDR2 YYREEE come from the germline V gene (reference sequence). CDR3 size: 16 residues. The V and J ends lost 4 bases and 5 bases, in that order; junction bases with no gene match: 10. In DNA form, the CDR3 reads TGTGCCAGCAGCGTGGGGGACAGGGGGTTAGGGTATGGCTACACCTTC. Translating gives CASSVGDRGLGYGYTF.

CDR3 sequence reads: CASSEKARLEEQYF. CDR3 in DNA: TGTGCCAGCAGTGAAAAAGCCCGGTTGGAGGAGCAGTACTTC. The genes are TRBV6-1 and TRBJ2-5; the D gene is possibly TRBD2 (5 bases). The germline CDR1 and CDR2 sequences are MNHNS and SASEGT. The CDR3 extends over 14 amino acids. Trimming removed 2 bases at V and 11 bases at J, with 18 bases between.